This is a list of T cell receptor beta chains from one sample in a study of blood T cells in healthy people across ages. TCRdb re-analysed the 5' RACE reads in MiXCR, keeping a single row per CDR3 protein. The sample records roughly 2 million distinct CDR3 sequences, about 50% being singletons. The source material was blood. All receptors come from a woman between 35 and 50 years old in good health. Each CDR3 is given with its conserved first and last residue. Fields, in order: clone size, V gene, CDR3 protein. Some rows mark clone size as missing; the rest say once, few, many or name a class of expanded clone.

clone size: .; V gene: TRBV7-3; CDR3 protein: CAGFTGTVNYGYTF
clone size: .; V gene: TRBV27; CDR3 protein: CASSSWLGQVSNDEQFF
clone size: .; V gene: TRBV12-3/TRBV12-4; CDR3 protein: CASSLTGRGHEQYF
clone size: few; V gene: TRBV20-1; CDR3 protein: CSARVTSNYEQYF
clone size: few; V gene: TRBV12-3/TRBV12-4; CDR3 protein: CASSLFPGSSYEQYF
clone size: .; V gene: TRBV11-2; CDR3 protein: CASSLTIPGYEQYF
clone size: .; V gene: TRBV20-1; CDR3 protein: CSARNRGNQPQHF
clone size: .; V gene: TRBV11-2; CDR3 protein: CASSLGRGRTTQYF
clone size: many; V gene: TRBV7-2; CDR3 protein: CASSLGGGVSSYEQYF
clone size: few; V gene: TRBV6-1; CDR3 protein: CASSEWGTSGGLSSYNEQFF
clone size: .; V gene: TRBV6-1; CDR3 protein: CASKEGGTTDTQYF
clone size: .; V gene: TRBV9; CDR3 protein: CASSVGEVQETQYF
clone size: few; V gene: TRBV11-2; CDR3 protein: CASSLVQGRVNEQFF
clone size: few; V gene: TRBV5-1; CDR3 protein: CASSLEYPSGQNIQYF
clone size: .; V gene: TRBV20-1; CDR3 protein: CSALGRPELTYEQYF
clone size: few; V gene: TRBV7-3; CDR3 protein: CASSPMGGQNTGELFF
clone size: .; V gene: TRBV4-2; CDR3 protein: CASSPWEEVGSYEQYF
clone size: .; V gene: TRBV7-3; CDR3 protein: CASSFNPFAEQYF
clone size: .; V gene: TRBV10-3; CDR3 protein: CAISEVWGATDTQYF
clone size: few; V gene: TRBV7-2; CDR3 protein: CASSWWSGGSTDTQYF
clone size: .; V gene: TRBV5-1; CDR3 protein: CASSRSQDGTYEQYF
clone size: few; V gene: TRBV29-1; CDR3 protein: CSAGTGGKEKLFF
clone size: .; V gene: TRBV7-2; CDR3 protein: CASSRGTVGGDEQFF
clone size: .; V gene: TRBV29-1; CDR3 protein: CSGRRGAYEQFF
clone size: few; V gene: TRBV29-1; CDR3 protein: CSAPSVTGELFF
clone size: .; V gene: TRBV7-2; CDR3 protein: CASSLGGTAYYGYTF
clone size: .; V gene: TRBV6-1; CDR3 protein: CASTKPPGRDNQETQYF
clone size: few; V gene: TRBV5-1; CDR3 protein: CASSLSPINEQFF
clone size: .; V gene: TRBV4-1; CDR3 protein: CASTPREYSNQPQHF
clone size: .; V gene: TRBV4-3; CDR3 protein: CASSQLTGVSTDTQYF
clone size: few; V gene: TRBV27; CDR3 protein: CASSSPGATDTQYF
clone size: .; V gene: TRBV28; CDR3 protein: CASKQGAGNEKLFF